One and the same sample provided the 12 T cell receptor beta chains below, sequenced in a study of OX40 agonist ivuxolimab in advanced cancers. Data came from immunoSEQ multiplex PCR; TCRdb stores just in-frame clones and leaves some out. The sample shows 60,000 to 65,000 clones, approximately 84% of them seen only once. The starting material was CD4+ or CD8+ T cells sorted from blood, obtained in a trial of the OX40 agonist ivuxolimab. All receptors come from an adult with an advanced solid tumor such as melanoma, head and neck, liver or kidney cancer.

This clone occurred once. The V and J genes are TRBV30 and TRBJ1-5, with no clear D. The CDR3 contains 16 residues. Germline V lookup: CDR1 GTSNPN, CDR2 SVGIG (reference sequence). V dropped 0 bases and J dropped 0 bases, with 12 bases sitting between them. The CDR3 reads CAWSVGQIYSNQPQHF. The CDR3 region has the DNA TGTGCCTGGAGTGTAGGCCAGATTTATAGCAATCAGCCCCAGCATTTT.

This chain joins TRBV7-6 and TRBJ1-1; no clear D. V lost 1 base and J lost 4, with 4 bases in between. The germline V gene encodes CDR1 SGHVS and CDR2 FNYEAQ. This CDR3 region has 12 residues. The CDR3 is CASSLGTTEAFF. As DNA, the CDR3 is TGTGCCAGCAGCTTAGGCACCACTGAAGCTTTCTTT.

The chain carries TRBV6-1 and TRBJ1-4; D is unresolved. V gave up 0 bases and J gave up 5 bases, with 19 bases separating them. CDR3 length: 18 residues. Germline-derived CDR1 and CDR2 are MNHNS and SASEGT. The CDR3: CASSEAASRRRRNEKLFF. The DNA for the CDR3 is TGTGCCAGCAGTGAAGCGGCCAGCAGGAGAAGACGGAATGAAAAACTGTTTTTT.

The J gene is TRBJ2-2, the V gene TRBV2; D is uncertain. The ends were cut back, 8 bases at V and 3 bases at J, with 16 bases in the middle. The CDR3 consists of 15 residues. Germline V lookup: CDR1 SNHLY, CDR2 FYNNEI. Here the CDR3 DNA reads TGTGCCAGCGACCTACTCAGCGATCACACCGGGGAGCTGTTTTTT. This codes for CASDLLSDHTGELFF.

Within the sample, this clone is medium-sized. The chain's CDR3 is CASSGQGAGTEAFF. The CDR3 DNA reads TGTGCCAGCAGTGGACAGGGGGCAGGGACTGAAGCTTTCTTT. V is TRBV2 and J is TRBJ1-1, with 10 bases matching TRBD1. There are 14 residues in the CDR3. Unmatched junction bases numbered 4, after V lost 4 bases and J lost 5 bases. The germline CDR1 and CDR2 sequences are SNHLY and FYNNEI. Combining the CDR3 with reference TRBV2 and TRBJ1-1 gives the whole variable domain EPEVTQTPSHQVTQMGQEVILRCVPISNHLYFYWYRQILGQKVEFLVSFYNNEISEKSEIFDDQFSVERPDGSNFTLKIRSTKLEDSAMYFCASSGQGAGTEAFFGQGTRLTVV.

The CDR3 coding sequence is TGTGCCAGCAGCTTAGGACAGCCTAAAATAATAGCGACCTTC. It codes for CASSLGQPKIIATF. V gene TRBV7-9 combines with J gene TRBJ1-2; D is perhaps TRBD1 (5 bases). This CDR3 spans 14 amino acids. The germline CDR1 and CDR2 sequences are SEHNR and FQNEAQ (reference sequence). Trimming shortened V by 1 base and J by 14 bases, and 20 bases separated the two germline ends. Complete variable domain (other parts from reference TRBV7-9 and TRBJ1-2): DTGVSQNPRHKITKRGQNVTFRCDPISEHNRLYWYRQTLGQGPEFLTYFQNEAQLEKSRLLSDRFSAERPKGSFSTLEIQRTEQGDSAMYLCASSLGQPKIIATFGSGTRLTVV.

This rearrangement joins TRBV6-5 to TRBJ1-5; no firm D call. Germline V gives CDR1 MNHEY, CDR2 SVGAGI. The CDR3 covers 13 residues. V lost 6 bases and J 2 bases, leaving 8 bases between the germline ends. In DNA form, the CDR3 reads TGTGCCAGCAGACCCGACGGCAATCAGCCCCAGCATTTT. It yields the protein CASRPDGNQPQHF.

The chain recombines TRBV30 with TRBJ2-3, with 7 bases matching TRBD1. With V trimmed by 5 bases and J by 9 bases, 14 bases remained unmatched. CDR1 and CDR2 (germline): GTSNPN, SVGIG (reference sequence). The CDR3 contains 14 residues. The CDR3 DNA follows: TGTGCCTGGGCGTGGGGGACAGCAGACGGGACGCAGTATTTT. Its translation: CAWAWGTADGTQYF.

This chain joins TRBV7-2 and TRBJ2-5, with a tentative D call TRBD1 (6 bases). The V and J ends lost 1 base and 4 bases respectively, with 7 bases between them. CDR3 length: 13 residues. Germline values: CDR1 SGHTA, CDR2 FQGNSA. Written as DNA, the CDR3 is TGTGCCAGCAGCTTAGGCAGGGGAGAGACCCAGTACTTC. It specifies CASSLGRGETQYF. The full variable domain, its missing parts supplied by reference TRBV7-2 and TRBJ2-5, is GAGVSQSPSNKVTEKGKDVELRCDPISGHTALYWYRQSLGQGLEFLIYFQGNSAPDKSGLPSDRFSAERTGGSVSTLTIQRTQQEDSAVYLCASSLGRGETQYFGPGTRLLVL.

V is TRBV6-5 and J is TRBJ1-2; D not certain. This CDR3 is built from 8 residues. Germline V lookup: CDR1 MNHEY, CDR2 SVGAGI. Trimming took off 7 bases at V and 7 bases at J, with 1 base between the two ends. CDR3 loop: CASTGYTF. The CDR3 coding sequence is TGTGCCAGCACTGGCTACACCTTC.

The chain is built from TRBV7-8 and TRBJ2-2; no firm D call. The CDR3 has 13 residues. V gave up 7 bases and J gave up 4 bases, with 10 bases separating them. Germline V lookup: CDR1 SGHVS, CDR2 FQNEAQ. The CDR3, as DNA: TGTGCCAGCATCCTGGGGTCCACCGGGGAGCTGTTTTTT. Translation gives CASILGSTGELFF.

This rearrangement joins TRBV7-8 to TRBJ2-7; the D gene is possibly TRBD2 (6 bases). Trimming cost V 1 base and J 6 bases, with 10 bases left between them. Germline loops: CDR1 SGHVS, CDR2 FQNEAQ. This CDR3 has 13 residues. CDR3 loop: CASSLGLTSEQYF. In DNA, the CDR3 is TGTGCCAGCAGCTTAGGGTTGACTAGCGAGCAGTACTTC.